This TCR beta chain was identified in a study of tumor-infiltrating lymphocytes in primary liver carcinoma. Study-level points and caveats: Pairs of tumor regions overlapped more than tumor-adjacent and tumor-blood pairs did.

Joint extraction of RNA and DNA used about 17-31 mg of bulk tissue that was unsorted. Patients' primary liver carcinoma was surgically resected. Among the patients, all had chronic HBV infection and none had been treated. Ten or more counts support this clonotype. Its antigen is as yet unknown. Trimming shortened V by 1 base and J by 0 bases, and 10 bases separated the two germline ends. The CDR3 is 15 residues long. Germline V gene lookup returns CDR1 SGHDT and CDR2 YYEEEE. With a constant-region primer, TCR beta cDNA was made from about 0.55 ug of total RNA. Three nested multiplex PCR rounds, a slightly modified ARM-PCR, produced the libraries for TCR beta. It was with TRBV1-TRBV30 forward primers and a C-beta reverse primer that the first two PCR rounds were run, at approximately 10 cycles each. TCRdb ran MiXCR on the multiplex PCR reads and lists one entry per CDR3 protein. The sample yields about 100,000 distinct CDR3 sequences, 65% to 70% seen once.

This clonotype originated in a man aged 40-50 years with primary liver carcinoma and hepatitis B virus infection. Sequenced sample: tumor-adjacent normal liver tissue. The rearrangement uses TRBV5-6 and TRBJ1-2, with D possibly being TRBD1 (5 bases). This CDR3 reads CASSLPGPSNYGYTF. Written as DNA, the CDR3 is TGTGCCAGCAGCTTGCCGGGGCCTTCTAACTATGGCTACACCTTC.